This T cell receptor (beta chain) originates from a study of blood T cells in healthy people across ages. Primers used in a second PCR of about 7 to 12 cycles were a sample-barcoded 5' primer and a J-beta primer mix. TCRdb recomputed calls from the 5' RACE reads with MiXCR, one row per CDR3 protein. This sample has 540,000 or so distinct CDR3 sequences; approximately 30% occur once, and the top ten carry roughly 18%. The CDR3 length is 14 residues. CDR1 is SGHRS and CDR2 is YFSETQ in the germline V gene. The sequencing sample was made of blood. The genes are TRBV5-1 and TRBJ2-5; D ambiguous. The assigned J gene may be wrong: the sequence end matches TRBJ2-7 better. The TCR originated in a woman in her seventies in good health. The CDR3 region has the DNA TGCGCCAGCAGCTTGAGAAGTCACTCCTACGAGCAGTACTTC. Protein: CASSLRSHSYEQYF.